This T cell receptor (beta chain) was captured in a study of blood T cell repertoires in COVID-19. TCRdb's copy holds only in-frame clones and misses some; the assay was immunoSEQ multiplex PCR. The repertoire holds fewer than 500,000 clones, with 80% to 90% as singletons. Trimming removed 1 base from V and 6 bases from J, with 20 bases in between. This CDR3 is built from 17 residues. Germline values: CDR1 SGHRS, CDR2 YFSETQ. Cohorts were determined from participant-reported clinical history. This TCR was recovered from a man aged 30 to 39 who had recovered from COVID-19. J is TRBJ2-1 and V is TRBV5-1; D may be TRBD2 (6 bases). The source material was PBMCs or T cells enriched from blood (not recorded which). The CDR3 protein is CASSLYYGGNGGNEQFF. The DNA for the CDR3 is TGCGCCAGCAGCTTGTATTACGGCGGGAATGGCGGCAATGAGCAGTTCTTC.